The sequence of this T cell receptor beta chain was determined in a study of beta chain features in type 1 diabetes. The germline gives CDR1 SQVTM, CDR2 ANQGSEA. There are 14 residues in the CDR3. Between the trimmed V and J ends, which lost 5 bases and 0 bases, there was a span of 11 bases. Expressed TCRB transcripts were sequenced because the entire RNA isolate underwent reverse transcription. TCRdb's copy holds only in-frame clones and misses some; the assay was immunoSEQ multiplex PCR. The table has fewer than 45,000 clones, about 65% seen once. This chain connects TRBV29-1 to TRBJ2-1; weak D call: TRBD1 (6 bases). The origin of this receptor is a woman aged 25 to 45 in good health. Sequenced input: Tregs from blood. The CDR3 DNA is TGCAGCGTTAACAGGGCGAGCTCCTACAATGAGCAGTTCTTC. Its translation: CSVNRASSYNEQFF.